Following are 18 T cell receptor beta chains from one sample sequenced in a study of control samples from healthy donors and cancer patients. TCRdb keeps only in-frame clones here, not all; method: immunoSEQ multiplex PCR. The sample has some 100,000 clones, roughly 90% seen once; the top ten hold about a sixth. Sequenced sample: blood. These receptors were obtained from a woman in her fifties or sixties in good health.

The rearrangement uses TRBV6-2 or TRBV6-3 and TRBJ2-1; 12 bases match TRBD2. The germline V gene has CDR1 MNHEY and CDR2 SVGEGT. The trim removed 6 bases at V and 9 bases at J, leaving 18 bases unmatched. There are 18 residues in the CDR3. CDR3 protein: CASSPLSFEASGGGEQFF. CDR3 bases: TGTGCCAGCAGCCCCCTCAGCTTTGAGGCTAGCGGGGGGGGTGAGCAGTTCTTC.

The rearrangement joins TRBV7-9 to TRBJ2-7, with D possibly being TRBD1 (5 bases). Germline loops: CDR1 SEHNR, CDR2 FQNEAQ (reference sequence). V lost 4 bases and J lost 3, with 13 bases in between. CDR3 length: 14 residues. The CDR3 DNA is TGTGCCAGCAGCTCCAGTGGGGCGCTCTACGAGCAGTACGTC. It is translated as CASSSSGALYEQYV.

The chain employs TRBV28 and TRBJ2-7, with a possible D match to TRBD1 (6 bases). V was shortened by 8 bases and J by 3 bases, with 17 bases between the two germline ends. The germline CDR1 and CDR2 sequences are MDHEN and SYDVKM. The CDR3 spans 14 residues. CDR3 sequence: CASWPGAGGYEQYF. The CDR3, as DNA: TGTGCCAGCTGGCCAGGGGCTGGCGGCTACGAGCAGTACTTC.

The chain carries TRBV5-1 and TRBJ2-3; 11 nucleotides match TRBD2. Germline CDR1 and CDR2: SGHRS and YFSETQ. The CDR3 sequence is 16 residues long. V gave up 4 bases and J gave up 1 base; unmatched junction bases: 5. This CDR3 reads CASSPGTSGGTDTQYF. In DNA form, the CDR3 reads TGCGCCAGCAGCCCCGGGACTAGCGGAGGCACAGATACGCAGTATTTT.

The chain links TRBV30 to TRBJ1-2; D is ambiguous. The V gene lost 2 bases and the J gene lost 0 bases, with 7 bases spanning the gap. The CDR3 extends over 13 amino acids. CDR1 GTSNPN and CDR2 SVGIG come from the germline V gene (reference sequence). DNA of the CDR3: TGTGCCTGGAGTTCCACAGCTAACTATGGCTACACCTTC. Translating gives CAWSSTANYGYTF.

The chain links TRBV9 to TRBJ1-2; D is uncertain. The CDR3 consists of 16 residues. Trimming pared 0 bases from V and 6 bases from J, leaving 18 bases between. Germline CDR1 and CDR2: SGDLS and YYNGEE. The CDR3 bases are TGTGCCAGCAGCGTAGGTCGAGGAAGAGACAAGAATGGCTACACCTTC. Translating gives CASSVGRGRDKNGYTF.

The rearrangement joins TRBV24-1 to TRBJ2-5, with 10 bases matching TRBD1. Trimming at V came to 6 bases and at J to 3 bases, leaving 3 bases not matched to a gene. Germline V gives CDR1 KGHDR, CDR2 SFDVKD. CDR3 size: 14 residues. CDR3 in DNA: TGTGCCACCAGTCGAGGACAGGGGGAAGAGACCCAGTACTTC. This sequence encodes CATSRGQGEETQYF.

Here the CDR3 DNA reads TGTGCCATCAGTGAGTGGGGGCTTCGAAATTCACCCCTCCACTTT. It translates to CAISEWGLRNSPLHF. This chain links TRBV10-3 with TRBJ1-6, with a weak D call TRBD1 (6 bases). The V gene's germline CDR1 is ENHRY and CDR2 SYGVKD. The CDR3 has 15 residues. V was shortened by 1 base and J by 7 bases, with 11 bases between the two germline ends.

This sequence joins TRBV12-3 or TRBV12-4 and TRBJ2-5; D may be TRBD2 (5 bases). V gave up 8 bases and J gave up 3 bases, with 10 bases separating them. The CDR3 is made up of 12 amino acids. The CDR3 coding sequence is TGTGCCAGCGCGGGTTTGGAAGAGACCCAGTACTTC. Protein product: CASAGLEETQYF.

The V and J genes are TRBV28 and TRBJ2-2, with a possible D match to TRBD1 (6 bases). The CDR3 has 14 amino acids. Germline lookup yields CDR1 MDHEN and CDR2 SYDVKM. The germline V and J ends were trimmed by 6 bases and 5 bases, with 13 bases remaining between them. CDR3 DNA sequence: TGTGCCAGCAGCAGGGGATTAAAAACCGGGGAGCTGTTTTTT. This sequence encodes CASSRGLKTGELFF.

The chain combines TRBV14 with TRBJ1-2, with 9 bases fitting TRBD1. V gave up 4 bases and J gave up 8 bases; unmatched junction bases: 8. The CDR3 spans 14 residues. Germline-derived CDR1 and CDR2 are SGHDN and FVKESK. CDR3 sequence: CASSPRGQGRGYTF. Written as DNA, the CDR3 is TGTGCCAGCAGCCCCCGAGGACAGGGGAGAGGCTACACCTTC.

The genes are TRBV27 and TRBJ1-3, with 9 bases that match TRBD1. In germline, CDR1 is MNHEY, CDR2 SMNVEV (reference sequence). CDR3 size: 17 residues. After removal of 5 bases from V and 0 bases from J, the junction contained 8 bases not matched to a gene. The DNA of the CDR3 is TGTGCCAGCAGTCCGTGGACAGGGGACCCCTCTGGAAACACCATATATTTT. Translation gives CASSPWTGDPSGNTIYF.

The chain employs TRBV20-1 and TRBJ2-1; 10 nucleotides match TRBD2. The germline V gene encodes CDR1 DFQATT and CDR2 SNEGSKA (reference sequence). The ends lost 3 bases at V and 8 bases at J; junction bases unmatched: 10. The length of the CDR3 is 15 residues. In DNA, the CDR3 is TGCAGTGCTAGTCTACCTCTCCTAGCGGGAGATGAGCAGTTCTTC. Amino acids: CSASLPLLAGDEQFF.

The chain carries TRBV18 and TRBJ2-5, with D unclear. Trimming shortened V by 6 bases and J by 5 bases, and 7 bases separated the two germline ends. CDR3 length: 11 residues. The germline CDR1 and CDR2 sequences are KGHSH and LQKENI. The chain's CDR3 is CASSERETQYF. The CDR3 DNA reads TGTGCCAGCTCCGAACGGGAGACCCAGTACTTC.

The chain links TRBV27 to TRBJ1-5; tentatively, D is TRBD1 (5 bases). V lost 0 bases, J lost 5 bases, and 5 bases lay in between. The CDR3 spans 13 residues. Germline values: CDR1 MNHEY, CDR2 SMNVEV (reference sequence). CDR3 loop: CASSLSRDQPQHF. The CDR3 nucleotides read TGTGCCAGCAGTTTATCCAGGGATCAGCCCCAGCATTTT.

The chain carries TRBV4-1 and TRBJ1-1; 8 bases map to TRBD1. Trimming took 0 bases from V and 6 from J; bases not matched to a gene: 6. The CDR3 is 15 amino acids. Germline V gene lookup returns CDR1 MGHRA and CDR2 YSYEKL. CDR3 region: CASSQEPPTGAEAFF. The CDR3 region has the DNA TGCGCCAGCAGCCAAGAACCCCCGACAGGGGCTGAAGCTTTCTTT.

This chain connects TRBV6-2 or TRBV6-3 to TRBJ2-3, with D uncertain. The ends were cut back, 2 bases at V and 2 bases at J, with 8 bases in the middle. The CDR3 spans 14 residues. The germline gives CDR1 MNHEY, CDR2 SVGEGT. CDR3 DNA: TGTGCCAGCAGTTACGGACCGTTCACAGATACGCAGTATTTT. The encoded protein is CASSYGPFTDTQYF.

Only a few counts were recorded for this clone. Other DNA sequences in the same sample also yield this CDR3. This chain links TRBV29-1 with TRBJ1-3; the D is unclear. This CDR3 contains 13 residues. Germline V lookup: CDR1 SQVTM, CDR2 ANQGSEA. V gave up 1 base and J gave up 0 bases, with 4 bases separating them. The CDR3 DNA reads as TGCAGCGTTGAAGGTGACTCTGGAAACACCATATATTTT. Protein product: CSVEGDSGNTIYF.